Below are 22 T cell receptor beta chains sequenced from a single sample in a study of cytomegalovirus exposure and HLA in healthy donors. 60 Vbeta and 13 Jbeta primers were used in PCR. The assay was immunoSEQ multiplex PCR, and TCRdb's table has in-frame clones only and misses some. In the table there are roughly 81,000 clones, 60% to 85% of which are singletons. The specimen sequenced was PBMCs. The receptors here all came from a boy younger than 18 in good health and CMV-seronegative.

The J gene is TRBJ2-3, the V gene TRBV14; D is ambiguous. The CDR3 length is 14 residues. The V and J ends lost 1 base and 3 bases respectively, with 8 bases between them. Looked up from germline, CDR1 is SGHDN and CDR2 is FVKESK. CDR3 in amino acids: CASSQGQTTDTQYF. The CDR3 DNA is TGTGCCAGCAGCCAAGGGCAGACTACAGATACGCAGTATTTT.

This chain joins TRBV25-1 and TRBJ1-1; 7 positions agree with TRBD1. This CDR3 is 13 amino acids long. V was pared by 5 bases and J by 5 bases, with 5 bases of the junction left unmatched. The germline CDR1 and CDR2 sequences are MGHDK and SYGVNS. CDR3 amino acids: CASSLTGTTEAFF. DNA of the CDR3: TGTGCCAGCAGTCTGACAGGGACGACTGAAGCTTTCTTT.

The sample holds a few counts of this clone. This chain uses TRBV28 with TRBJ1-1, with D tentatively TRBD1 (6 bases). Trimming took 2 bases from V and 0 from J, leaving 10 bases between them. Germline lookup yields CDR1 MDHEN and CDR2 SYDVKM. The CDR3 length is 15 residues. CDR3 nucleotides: TGTGCCAGCAGTTTAGGCCAGGGGATGAACACTGAAGCTTTCTTT. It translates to CASSLGQGMNTEAFF.

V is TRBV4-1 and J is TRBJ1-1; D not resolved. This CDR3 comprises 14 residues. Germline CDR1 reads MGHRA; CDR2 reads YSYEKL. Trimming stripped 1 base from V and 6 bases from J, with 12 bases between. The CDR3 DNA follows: TGCGCCAGCAGCCAAGCTGTCAGTCTGCCTGAAGCTTTCTTT. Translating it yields CASSQAVSLPEAFF.

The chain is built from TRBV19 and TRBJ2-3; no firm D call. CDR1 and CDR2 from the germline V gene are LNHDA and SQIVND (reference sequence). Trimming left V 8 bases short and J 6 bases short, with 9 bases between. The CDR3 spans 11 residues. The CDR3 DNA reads TGTGCCAGTGGCTTGATGGATACGCAGTATTTT. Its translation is CASGLMDTQYF. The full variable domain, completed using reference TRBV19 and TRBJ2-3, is DGGITQSPKYLFRKEGQNVTLSCEQNLNHDAMYWYRQDPGQGLRLIYYSQIVNDFQKGDIAEGYSVSREKKESFPLTVTSAQKNPTAFYLCASGLMDTQYFGPGTRLTVL.

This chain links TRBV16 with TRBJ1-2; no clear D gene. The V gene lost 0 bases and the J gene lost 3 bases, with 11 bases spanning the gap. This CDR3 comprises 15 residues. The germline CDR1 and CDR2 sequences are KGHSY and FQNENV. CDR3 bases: TGTGCCAGCAGCCAATCCCCCTACCCACACTATGGCTACACCTTC. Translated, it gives CASSQSPYPHYGYTF.

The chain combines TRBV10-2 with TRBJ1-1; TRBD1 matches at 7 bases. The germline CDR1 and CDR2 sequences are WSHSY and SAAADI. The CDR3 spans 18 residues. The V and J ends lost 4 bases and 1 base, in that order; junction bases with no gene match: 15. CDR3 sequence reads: CASSGQGTVWTENTEAFF. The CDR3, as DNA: TGCGCCAGCAGTGGACAGGGAACAGTATGGACGGAGAACACTGAAGCTTTCTTT.

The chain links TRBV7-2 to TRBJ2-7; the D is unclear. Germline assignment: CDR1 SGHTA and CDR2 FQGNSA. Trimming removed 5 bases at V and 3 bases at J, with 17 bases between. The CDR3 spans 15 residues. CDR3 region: CASSLTTGLVYEQYF. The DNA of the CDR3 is TGTGCCAGCAGCCTTACGACCGGGTTAGTCTACGAGCAGTACTTC. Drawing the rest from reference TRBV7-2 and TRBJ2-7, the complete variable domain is GAGVSQSPSNKVTEKGKDVELRCDPISGHTALYWYRQSLGQGLEFLIYFQGNSAPDKSGLPSDRFSAERTGGSVSTLTIQRTQQEDSAVYLCASSLTTGLVYEQYFGPGTRLTVT.

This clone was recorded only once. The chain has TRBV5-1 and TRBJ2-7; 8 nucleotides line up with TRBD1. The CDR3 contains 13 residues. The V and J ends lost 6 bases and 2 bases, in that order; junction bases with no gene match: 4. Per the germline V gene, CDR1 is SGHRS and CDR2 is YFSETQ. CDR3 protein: CASTAGGTYEQYF. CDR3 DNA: TGCGCCAGCACCGCAGGGGGCACCTACGAGCAGTACTTC.

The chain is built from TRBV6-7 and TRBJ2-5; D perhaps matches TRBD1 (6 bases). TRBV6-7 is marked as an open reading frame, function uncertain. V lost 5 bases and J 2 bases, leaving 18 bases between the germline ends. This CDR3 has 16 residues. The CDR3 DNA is TGTGCCAGCAGTGAGCCCAGGACAGACCTTCAAGAGACCCAGTACTTC. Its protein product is CASSEPRTDLQETQYF.

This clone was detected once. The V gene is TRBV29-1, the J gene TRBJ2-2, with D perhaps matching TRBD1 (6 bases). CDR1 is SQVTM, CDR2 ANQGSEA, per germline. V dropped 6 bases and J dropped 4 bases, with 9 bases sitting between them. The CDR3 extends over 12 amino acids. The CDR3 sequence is CSVGTSTGELFF. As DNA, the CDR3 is TGCAGCGTGGGGACATCCACCGGGGAGCTGTTTTTT.

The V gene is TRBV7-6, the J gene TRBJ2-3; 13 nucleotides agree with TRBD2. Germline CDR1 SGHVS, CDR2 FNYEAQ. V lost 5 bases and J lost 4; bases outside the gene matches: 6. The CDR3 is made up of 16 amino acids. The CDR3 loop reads CASSKRLAGGPDTQYF. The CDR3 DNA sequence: TGTGCCAGCAGCAAGAGACTAGCGGGAGGACCAGATACGCAGTATTTT.

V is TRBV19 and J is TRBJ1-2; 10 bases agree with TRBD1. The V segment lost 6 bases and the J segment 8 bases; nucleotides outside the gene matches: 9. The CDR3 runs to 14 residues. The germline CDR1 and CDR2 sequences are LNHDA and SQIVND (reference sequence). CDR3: CASSLTGTGDGYTF. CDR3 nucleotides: TGTGCCAGTAGCCTAACCGGGACAGGGGACGGCTACACCTTC.

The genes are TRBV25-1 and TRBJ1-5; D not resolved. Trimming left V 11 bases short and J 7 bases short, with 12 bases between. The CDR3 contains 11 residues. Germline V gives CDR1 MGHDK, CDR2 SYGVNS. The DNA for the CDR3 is TGTGCCGCTAGAGGTGGCCAGCCCCAGCATTTT. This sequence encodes CAARGGQPQHF.

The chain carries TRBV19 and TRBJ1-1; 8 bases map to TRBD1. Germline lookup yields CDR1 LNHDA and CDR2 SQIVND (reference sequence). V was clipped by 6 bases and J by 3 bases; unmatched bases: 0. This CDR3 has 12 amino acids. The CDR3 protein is CASRQGDTEAFF. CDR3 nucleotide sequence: TGTGCCAGTAGACAGGGGGACACTGAAGCTTTCTTT. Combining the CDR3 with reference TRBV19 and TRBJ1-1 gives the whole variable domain DGGITQSPKYLFRKEGQNVTLSCEQNLNHDAMYWYRQDPGQGLRLIYYSQIVNDFQKGDIAEGYSVSREKKESFPLTVTSAQKNPTAFYLCASRQGDTEAFFGQGTRLTVV.

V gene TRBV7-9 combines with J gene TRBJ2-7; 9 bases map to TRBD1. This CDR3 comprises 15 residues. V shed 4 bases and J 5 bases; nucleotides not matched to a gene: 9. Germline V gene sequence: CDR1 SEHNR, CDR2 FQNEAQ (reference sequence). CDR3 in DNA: TGTGCCAGCAGCTCGACCGGGACAGGGTCTAACGAGCAGTACTTC. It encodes CASSSTGTGSNEQYF.

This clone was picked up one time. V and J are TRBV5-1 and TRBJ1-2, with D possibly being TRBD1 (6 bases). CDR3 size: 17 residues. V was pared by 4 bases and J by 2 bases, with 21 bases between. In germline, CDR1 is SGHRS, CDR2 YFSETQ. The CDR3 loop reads CASSRPTGLLGNYGYTF. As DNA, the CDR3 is TGCGCCAGCAGCCGACCTACAGGGCTCCTGGGGAACTATGGCTACACCTTC.

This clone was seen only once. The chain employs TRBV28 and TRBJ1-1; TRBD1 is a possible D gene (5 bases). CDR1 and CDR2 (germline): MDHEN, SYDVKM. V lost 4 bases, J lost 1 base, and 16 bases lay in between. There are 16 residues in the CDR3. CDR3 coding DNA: TGTGCCAGCAGTTCCCCCCCCGGGGGAGGGAACACTGAAGCTTTCTTT. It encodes CASSSPPGGGNTEAFF.

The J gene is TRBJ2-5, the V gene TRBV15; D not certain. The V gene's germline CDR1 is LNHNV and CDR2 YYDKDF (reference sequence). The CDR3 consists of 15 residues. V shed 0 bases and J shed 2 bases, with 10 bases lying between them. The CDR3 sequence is CATSRDGTEQETQYF. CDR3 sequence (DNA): TGTGCCACCAGCAGAGATGGAACGGAGCAAGAGACCCAGTACTTC.

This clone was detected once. CDR3 residues: CASGLGGSTEAFF. The DNA for the CDR3 is TGTGCCAGCGGCTTGGGGGGTAGCACTGAAGCTTTCTTT. The chain carries TRBV28 and TRBJ1-1; possibly TRBD1 for D (5 bases). Deletions cut 8 bases from V and 4 bases from J, with 14 bases between. The CDR3 consists of 13 residues. The V gene's germline CDR1 is MDHEN and CDR2 SYDVKM.

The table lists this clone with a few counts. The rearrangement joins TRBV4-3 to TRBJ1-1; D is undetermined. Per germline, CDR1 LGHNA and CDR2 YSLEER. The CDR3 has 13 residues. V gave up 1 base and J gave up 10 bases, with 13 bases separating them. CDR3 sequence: CASSQARVQRAFF. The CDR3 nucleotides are TGCGCCAGCAGCCAAGCCCGAGTCCAACGAGCTTTCTTT.

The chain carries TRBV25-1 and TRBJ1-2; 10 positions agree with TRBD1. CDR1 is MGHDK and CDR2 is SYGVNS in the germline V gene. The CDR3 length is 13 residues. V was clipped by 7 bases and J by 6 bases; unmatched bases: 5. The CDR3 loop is CASIGGTGDGYTF. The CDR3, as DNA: TGTGCCAGCATAGGAGGGACAGGGGATGGCTACACCTTC.